This T cell receptor (beta chain) stems from a study of CD8 T cells in Susac syndrome. Notes on this clonotype: The antigen remains unidentified.

The CDR3 runs to 14 residues. Trimming took off 4 bases at V and 2 bases at J, with 12 bases between the two ends. Germline CDR1 SGHDN, CDR2 FVKESK. The authors reverse transcribed about 0.45 to 1 ug RNA with random hexamers. TCRdb reanalysed the immunoSEQ multiplex PCR reads using MiXCR and keeps one entry per CDR3 protein. The sample contains approximately 260,000 distinct CDR3 sequences, 90% to 97% of which appear only once. Study results and limitations: In Susac syndrome, the CD4+ T cell repertoires did not show clonal expansion.

It was negative isolation that provided the CD8+ and CD4+ T cells, whereas TEMRA cells were enriched by FACS. This chain joins TRBV14 and TRBJ2-7; tentatively, D is TRBD2 (5 bases). The sequencing sample was made of CD4+ T cells from PBMCs. This receptor was identified in a human donor with Susac syndrome. In nucleotides, the CDR3 is TGTGCCAGCAGCCCTCAGAACGGGGCCTACGAGCAGTACTTC. This sequence encodes CASSPQNGAYEQYF.